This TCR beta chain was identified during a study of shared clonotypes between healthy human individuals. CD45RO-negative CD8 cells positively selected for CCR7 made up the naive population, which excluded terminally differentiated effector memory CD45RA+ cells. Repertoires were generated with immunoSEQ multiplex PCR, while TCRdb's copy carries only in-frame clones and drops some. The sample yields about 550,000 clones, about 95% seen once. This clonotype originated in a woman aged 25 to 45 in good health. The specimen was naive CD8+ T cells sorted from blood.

The CDR3 DNA reads TGTGCCAGTAGTGGCTACTTGGGGCTTTCTACTAGCACAGATACGCAGTATTTT. It encodes CASSGYLGLSTSTDTQYF. This sequence joins TRBV19 and TRBJ2-3; weak D call: TRBD1 (5 bases). Germline V CDR1 and CDR2: LNHDA, SQIVND (reference sequence). With 5 bases removed from V and 0 bases from J, the gap between germline ends came to 21 bases. The CDR3 spans 18 residues. The full variable domain, rest sourced from reference TRBV19 and TRBJ2-3, is DGGITQSPKYLFRKEGQNVTLSCEQNLNHDAMYWYRQDPGQGLRLIYYSQIVNDFQKGDIAEGYSVSREKKESFPLTVTSAQKNPTAFYLCASSGYLGLSTSTDTQYFGPGTRLTVL.